The T cell receptor beta chain under discussion was sequenced for a study of blood T cell repertoires in COVID-19. Whole-study context: Sites in the United States, Italy and Spain provided acute and convalescent COVID-19 samples. PBMCs, B-cell-depleted T cells, or T cells were the source of the cDNA or gDNA that made up the material.

The CDR3 consists of 13 residues. Trimming shortened V by 6 bases and J by 5 bases, and 14 bases separated the two germline ends. The germline gives CDR1 SGHRS, CDR2 YFSETQ. Seattle-derived patients entered the study during active infection and were followed longitudinally. Repertoires were generated with immunoSEQ multiplex PCR, while TCRdb's copy carries only in-frame clones and drops some. The data show hundreds of thousands of clones, with more than 70% seen just once and 10% to 15% held by the top ten. The rearrangement joins TRBV5-1 to TRBJ1-1; maybe TRBD1 (5 bases). The sample was peripheral blood. The source of this sequence is a woman in her fifties or sixties with COVID-19, enrolled during active disease. The CDR3 DNA reads TGCGCCAGCATCCCCTCCGGGGGGACTGAAGCTTTCTTT. Translating it yields CASIPSGGTEAFF.